This T cell receptor (beta chain) was obtained from a study of cytomegalovirus exposure and HLA in healthy donors. Study-wide results and caveats: The study carried out a later analysis of TCR beta sequences. It associated 15,000 to 20,000 of them with specific HLA alleles at a false discovery rate of 0.05. Upon later analysis, HLA-associated TCR beta chains proved more clonally expanded than other, equally common chains.

On this clone: Its antigen is as yet unknown.

Samples came from healthy bone marrow donors. Donors counted as nominally healthy when sampled, yet unrecorded immune exposures were likely. V shed 2 bases, J shed 1 base, and the junction held 8 bases outside the gene matches. Germline values: CDR1 MNHEY, CDR2 SMNVEV (reference sequence). The CDR3 has 17 residues. With 60 Vbeta and 13 Jbeta primers, the PCR was carried out. Some clones are missing from TCRdb's copy, which holds only in-frame ones; the method was immunoSEQ multiplex PCR. The top ten clones hold 2.9% of a sample with some 180,000 clones, roughly three quarters of them seen once. V usage is TRBV27 and J usage is TRBJ2-1, with 7 bases identical to TRBD2. The receptor comes from a male donor in good health and CMV-seronegative. Sample: PBMCs. CDR3 amino acids: CASSLSARAGSYNEQFF. In nucleotides, the CDR3 is TGTGCCAGCAGTTTAAGCGCCCGAGCGGGGTCCTACAATGAGCAGTTCTTC.